Below, 14 T cell receptor beta chains from the same sample are listed, as sequenced in a study of blood T cell repertoires in COVID-19. Profiled with immunoSEQ multiplex PCR; TCRdb holds only in-frame clones, not every one. The sample records around 150,000 clones, 80% to 90% being singletons. The sample taken for sequencing was peripheral blood. These receptor sequences come from an older woman with active COVID-19.

The gene calls are TRBV2 and TRBJ1-1; TRBD1 agrees at 7 bases. J lost 7 bases, V lost 6 bases, and 8 bases had no gene match. Germline CDR1 and CDR2: SNHLY and FYNNEI. The CDR3 is 13 residues long. The CDR3 sequence is CASSSDRDFEAFF. The DNA of the CDR3 is TGTGCCAGCAGCTCCGACAGGGACTTTGAAGCTTTCTTT. Full variable domain (outside the CDR3, taken from reference TRBV2 and TRBJ1-1): EPEVTQTPSHQVTQMGQEVILRCVPISNHLYFYWYRQILGQKVEFLVSFYNNEISEKSEIFDDQFSVERPDGSNFTLKIRSTKLEDSAMYFCASSSDRDFEAFFGQGTRLTVV.

This clone came up a few times. The genes are TRBV5-8 and TRBJ2-3, with TRBD2 matching over 14 bases. This CDR3 has 17 residues. Per germline, CDR1 SGHTS and CDR2 YDEGEE. Trimming took 4 bases from V and 8 from J; bases not matched to a gene: 12. The CDR3 bases are TGTGCCAGCAGCGGGACTAGCGGGAGTTTACGGAGCGGTACGCAGTATTTT. This sequence encodes CASSGTSGSLRSGTQYF.

The chain is built from TRBV28 and TRBJ1-5; D remains unclear. The germline V gene has CDR1 MDHEN and CDR2 SYDVKM. V was shortened by 3 bases and J by 2 bases, with 17 bases between the two germline ends. CDR3 size: 17 residues. The CDR3 protein is CASSFDYRRFRNQPQHF. CDR3 nucleotide sequence: TGTGCCAGCAGTTTTGACTATCGGAGGTTTCGCAATCAGCCCCAGCATTTT. Based on the CDR3 plus reference TRBV28 and TRBJ1-5, the full variable domain is DVKVTQSSRYLVKRTGEKVFLECVQDMDHENMFWYRQDPGLGLRLIYFSYDVKMKEKGDIPEGYSVSREKKERFSLILESASTNQTSMYLCASSFDYRRFRNQPQHFGDGTRLSIL.

The chain employs TRBV9 and TRBJ2-3; D unclear. V dropped 0 bases and J dropped 5 bases, with 10 bases sitting between them. Germline CDR1 SGDLS, CDR2 YYNGEE. This CDR3 region has 14 residues. The CDR3 loop reads CASSVAHIGDTQYF. Here the CDR3 DNA reads TGTGCCAGCAGCGTAGCCCATATCGGAGATACGCAGTATTTT.

For the CDR3, the DNA is TGTGCCAGCAGCTTCCTAGCGGAAAACAATGAGCAGTTCTTC. Translating gives CASSFLAENNEQFF. This chain uses TRBV5-6 with TRBJ2-1; the match to TRBD2 covers 7 bases. The CDR3 spans 14 residues. The ends lost 2 bases at V and 5 bases at J; junction bases unmatched: 4. Germline CDR1 is SGHDT and CDR2 is YYEEEE.

The CDR3 nucleotides read TGCAGCGTTGCGTCAGGGGCCCAAGAGACCCAGTACTTC. It yields the protein CSVASGAQETQYF. This chain joins TRBV29-1 and TRBJ2-5; maybe TRBD1 (6 bases). The CDR3 covers 13 residues. With 4 bases removed from V and 1 base from J, the gap between germline ends came to 10 bases. CDR1 and CDR2 from the germline V gene are SQVTM and ANQGSEA. Full variable domain (missing parts from reference TRBV29-1 and TRBJ2-5): SAVISQKPSRDICQRGTSLTIQCQVDSQVTMMFWYRQQPGQSLTLIATANQGSEATYESGFVIDKFPISRPNLTFSTLTVSNMSPEDSSIYLCSVASGAQETQYFGPGTRLLVL.

The gene calls are TRBV6-2 or TRBV6-3 and TRBJ1-5; D uncertain. The V gene's germline CDR1 is MNHEY and CDR2 SVGEGT. This CDR3 has 12 amino acids. With 5 bases removed from V and 9 bases from J, the gap between germline ends came to 11 bases. CDR3 in amino acids: CASSREALPQHF. CDR3 nucleotides: TGTGCCAGCAGTAGAGAGGCTCTGCCCCAGCATTTT.

CDR3 sequence: CASSRDPPLAGAYNEQFF. The DNA for the CDR3 is TGTGCCAGCTCACGCGATCCACCGTTAGCGGGGGCCTACAATGAGCAGTTCTTC. This rearrangement joins TRBV18 to TRBJ2-1; 9 bases are a match to TRBD2. Unmatched junction bases numbered 12, after V lost 4 bases and J lost 2 bases. Germline-derived CDR1 and CDR2 are KGHSH and LQKENI. The CDR3 runs 18 residues.

This chain links TRBV7-8 with TRBJ2-6; perhaps TRBD2 as D (7 bases). Germline CDR1 SGHVS, CDR2 FQNEAQ. The CDR3 is 16 residues long. V lost 5 bases and J 4 bases, leaving 15 bases between the germline ends. In nucleotides, the CDR3 is TGTGCCAGCAGCCCGAGGGGGGGGTTCGGGGCCAACGTCCTGACTTTC. Protein: CASSPRGGFGANVLTF.

The V gene is TRBV6-1, the J gene TRBJ1-2, with a possible D match to TRBD1 (6 bases). Per the germline V gene, CDR1 is MNHNS and CDR2 is SASEGT. The CDR3 length is 16 residues. V lost 2 bases and J lost 8, with 21 bases in between. CDR3 region: CASSEWRTVVVVGYTF. The CDR3 nucleotides read TGTGCCAGCAGTGAATGGAGGACAGTGGTGGTGGTGGGCTACACCTTC.

V gene TRBV7-9 combines with J gene TRBJ2-1; no firm D call. This CDR3 region has 13 residues. Germline V CDR1 and CDR2: SEHNR, FQNEAQ (reference sequence). With 5 bases removed from V and 4 bases from J, the gap between germline ends came to 9 bases. The CDR3 nucleotides are TGTGCCAGCAGCCTGTCTACTTACAATGAGCAGTTCTTC. This gives the protein CASSLSTYNEQFF.

V is TRBV19 and J is TRBJ2-2; D perhaps matches TRBD1 (6 bases). Trimming took off 5 bases at V and 5 bases at J, with 12 bases between the two ends. Germline assignment: CDR1 LNHDA and CDR2 SQIVND (reference sequence). The length of the CDR3 is 14 residues. The CDR3 loop is CASSLQGRTGELFF. The CDR3 bases are TGTGCCAGTAGTTTGCAGGGGCGGACCGGGGAGCTGTTTTTT.

The rearrangement links TRBV28 to TRBJ2-1; 7 bases map to TRBD2. V lost 6 bases and J lost 3; bases outside the gene matches: 5. CDR3 length equals 14 residues. Germline values: CDR1 MDHEN, CDR2 SYDVKM. In nucleotides, the CDR3 is TGTGCCAGCAGCACCGGGACTAACTACAATGAGCAGTTCTTC. This encodes CASSTGTNYNEQFF.

In its sample, this clone was seen once. The V gene is TRBV18, the J gene TRBJ2-2; 9 bases match TRBD2. Germline V CDR1 and CDR2: KGHSH, LQKENI. Trimming removed 2 bases from V and 7 bases from J; junction bases left unmatched: 5. The CDR3 runs to 15 residues. In nucleotides, the CDR3 is TGTGCCAGCTCACCATTGGGACTAGCAAGCGGGGAGCTGTTTTTT. Encoded protein: CASSPLGLASGELFF.